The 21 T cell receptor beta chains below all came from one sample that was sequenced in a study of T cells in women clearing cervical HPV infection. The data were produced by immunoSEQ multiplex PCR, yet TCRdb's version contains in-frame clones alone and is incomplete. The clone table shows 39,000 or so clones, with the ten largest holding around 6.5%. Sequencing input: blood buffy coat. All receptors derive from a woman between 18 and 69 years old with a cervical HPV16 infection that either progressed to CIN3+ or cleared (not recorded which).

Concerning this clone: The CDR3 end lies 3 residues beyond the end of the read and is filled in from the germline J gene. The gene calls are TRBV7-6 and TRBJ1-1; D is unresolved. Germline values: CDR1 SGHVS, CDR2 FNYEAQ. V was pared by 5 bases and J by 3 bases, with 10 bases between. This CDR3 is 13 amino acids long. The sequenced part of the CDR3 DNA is TGTGCCAGCAGCCCGGCGGGGTACACTGAA. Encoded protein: CASSPAGYTE. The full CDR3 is CASSPAGYTEAFF. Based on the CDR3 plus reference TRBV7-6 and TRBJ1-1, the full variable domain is GAGVSQSPRYKVTKRGQDVALRCDPISGHVSLYWYRQALGQGPEFLTYFNYEAQQDKSGLPNDRFSAERPEGSISTLTIQRTEQRDSAMYRCASSPAGYTEAFFGQGTRLTVV.

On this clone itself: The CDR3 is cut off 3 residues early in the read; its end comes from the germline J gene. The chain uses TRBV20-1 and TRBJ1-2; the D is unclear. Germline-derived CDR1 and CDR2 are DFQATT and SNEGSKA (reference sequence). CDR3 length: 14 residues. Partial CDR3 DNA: TGCAGTGCTCAACTAGCGGGAGATTACAATGAC. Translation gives CSAQLAGDYND. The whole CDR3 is CSAQLAGDYNDYTF.

The part of the CDR3 DNA that was read is TGCAGCGTTGAGCATCCAAGGGGGCAAGAGACC. Its protein product is CSVEHPRGQET. The complete CDR3 protein is CSVEHPRGQETQYF. V and J are TRBV29-1 and TRBJ2-5, with D perhaps TRBD1 (6 bases). Read data end 3 residues before the CDR3 end; the end is taken from the germline J gene. Germline lookup yields CDR1 SQVTM and CDR2 ANQGSEA. The CDR3 has 14 residues. Trimming shortened V by 3 bases and J by 2 bases, and 13 bases separated the two germline ends.

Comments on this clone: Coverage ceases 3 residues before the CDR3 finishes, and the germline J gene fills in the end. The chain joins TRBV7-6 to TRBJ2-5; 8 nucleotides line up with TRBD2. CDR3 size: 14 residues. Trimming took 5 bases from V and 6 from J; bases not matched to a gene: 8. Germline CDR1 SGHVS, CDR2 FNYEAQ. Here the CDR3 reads CASSAGTRGQTQYF. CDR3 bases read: TGTGCCAGCAGCGCCGGGACTAGAGGTCAGACC.

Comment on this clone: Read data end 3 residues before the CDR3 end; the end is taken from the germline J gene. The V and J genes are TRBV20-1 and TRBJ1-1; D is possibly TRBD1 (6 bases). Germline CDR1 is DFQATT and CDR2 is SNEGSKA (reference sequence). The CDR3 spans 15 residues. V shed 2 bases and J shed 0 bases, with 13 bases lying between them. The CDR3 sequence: CSARHRGAMNTEAFF. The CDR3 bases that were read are TGCAGTGCTAGACATCGGGGGGCCATGAACACTGAA.

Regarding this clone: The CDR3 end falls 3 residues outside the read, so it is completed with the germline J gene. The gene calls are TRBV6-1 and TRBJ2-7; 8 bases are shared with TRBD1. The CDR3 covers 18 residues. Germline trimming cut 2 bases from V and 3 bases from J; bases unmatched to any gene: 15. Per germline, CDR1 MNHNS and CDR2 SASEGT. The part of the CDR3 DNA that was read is TGTGCCAGCAGTGAAACAGGGGGACAGGAGGTCTTCAGCTACGAG. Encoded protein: CASSETGGQEVFSYE. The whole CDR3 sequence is CASSETGGQEVFSYEQYF.

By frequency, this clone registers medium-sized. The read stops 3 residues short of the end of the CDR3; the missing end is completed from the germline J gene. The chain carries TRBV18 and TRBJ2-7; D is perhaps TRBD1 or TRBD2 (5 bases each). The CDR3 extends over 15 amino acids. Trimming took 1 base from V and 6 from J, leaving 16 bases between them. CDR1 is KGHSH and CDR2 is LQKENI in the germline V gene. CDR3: CASSPQEGPYIEQYF. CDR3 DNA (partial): TGTGCCAGCTCACCACAAGAGGGGCCATATATCGAG.

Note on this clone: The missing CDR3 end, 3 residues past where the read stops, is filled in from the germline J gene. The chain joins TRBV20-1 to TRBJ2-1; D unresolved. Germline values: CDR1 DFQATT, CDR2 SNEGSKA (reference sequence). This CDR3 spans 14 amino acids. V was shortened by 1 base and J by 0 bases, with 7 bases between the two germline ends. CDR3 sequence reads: CSARVGFSYNEQFF. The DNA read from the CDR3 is TGCAGTGCTAGAGTCGGTTTCTCCTACAATGAG.

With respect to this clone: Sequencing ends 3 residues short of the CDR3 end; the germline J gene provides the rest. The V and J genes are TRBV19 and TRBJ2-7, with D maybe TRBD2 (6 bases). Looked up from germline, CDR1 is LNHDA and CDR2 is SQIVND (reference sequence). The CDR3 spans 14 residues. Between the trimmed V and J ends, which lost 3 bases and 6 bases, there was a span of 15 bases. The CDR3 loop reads CASSIGGGVTEQYF. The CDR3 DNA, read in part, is TGTGCCAGTAGTATCGGAGGCGGGGTAACCGAG.

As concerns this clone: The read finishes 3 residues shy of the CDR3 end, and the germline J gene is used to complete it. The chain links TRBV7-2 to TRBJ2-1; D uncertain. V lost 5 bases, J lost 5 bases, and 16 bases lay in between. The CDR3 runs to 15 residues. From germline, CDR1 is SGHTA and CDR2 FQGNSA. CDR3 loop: CASSPWSGEHNEQFF. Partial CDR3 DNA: TGTGCCAGCAGCCCCTGGTCAGGAGAGCACAATGAG.

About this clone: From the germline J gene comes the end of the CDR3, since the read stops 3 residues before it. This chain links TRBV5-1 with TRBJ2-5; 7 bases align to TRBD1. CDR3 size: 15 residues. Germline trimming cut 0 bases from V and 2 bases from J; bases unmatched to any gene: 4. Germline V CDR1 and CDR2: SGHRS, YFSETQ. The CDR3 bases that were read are TGCGCCAGCAGCTTGGCGCGACAGGGTCAAGAGACC. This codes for CASSLARQGQET. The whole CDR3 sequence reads CASSLARQGQETQYF. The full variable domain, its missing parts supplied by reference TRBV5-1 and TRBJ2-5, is KAGVTQTPRYLIKTRGQQVTLSCSPISGHRSVSWYQQTPGQGLQFLFEYFSETQRNKGNFPGRFSGRQFSNSRSEMNVSTLELGDSALYLCASSLARQGQETQYFGPGTRLLVL.

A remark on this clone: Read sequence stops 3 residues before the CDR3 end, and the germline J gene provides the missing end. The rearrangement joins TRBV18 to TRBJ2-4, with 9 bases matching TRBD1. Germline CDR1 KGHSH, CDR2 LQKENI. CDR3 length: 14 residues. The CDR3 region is CASSPDRGVYGQYF. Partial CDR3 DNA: TGTGCCAGCTCACCGGACAGGGGAGTCTATGGT.

The CDR3 protein is CASSLFGTDYNSPLFF. Partial CDR3 DNA: TGTGCCAGCAGTCTATTCGGGACGGACTACAATTCACCG. This chain uses TRBV6-4 with TRBJ2-2; tentative D call: TRBD2 (6 bases). Coverage ceases 3 residues before the CDR3 finishes, and the germline J gene fills in the end. The germline V gene has CDR1 MRHNA and CDR2 SNTAGT. The CDR3 sequence is 16 residues long.

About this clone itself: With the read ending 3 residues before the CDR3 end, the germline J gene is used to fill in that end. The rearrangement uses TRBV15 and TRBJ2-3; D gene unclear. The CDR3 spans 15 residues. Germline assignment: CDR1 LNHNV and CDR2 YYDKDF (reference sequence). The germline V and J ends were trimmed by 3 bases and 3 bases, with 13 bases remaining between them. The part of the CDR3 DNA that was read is TGTGCCACCAGCAGCCCTTCGGTAGTAACAGATACG. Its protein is CATSSPSVVTDT. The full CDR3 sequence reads CATSSPSVVTDTQYF.

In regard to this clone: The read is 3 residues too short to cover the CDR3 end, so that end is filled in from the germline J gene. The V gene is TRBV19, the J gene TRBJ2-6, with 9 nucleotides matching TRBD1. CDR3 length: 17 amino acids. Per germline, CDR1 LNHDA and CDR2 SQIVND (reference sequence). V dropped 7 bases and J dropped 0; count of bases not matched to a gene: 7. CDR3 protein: CASIPGQGASGANVLTF. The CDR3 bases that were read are TGTGCCAGTATCCCGGGACAGGGAGCCTCTGGGGCCAACGTC.

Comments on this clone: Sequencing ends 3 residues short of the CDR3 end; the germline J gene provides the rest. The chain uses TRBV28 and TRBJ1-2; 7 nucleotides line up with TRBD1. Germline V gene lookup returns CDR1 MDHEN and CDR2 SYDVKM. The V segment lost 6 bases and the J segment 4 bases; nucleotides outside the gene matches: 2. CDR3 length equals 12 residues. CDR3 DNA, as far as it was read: TGTGCCAGCAGACAGGGGACCTATGGC. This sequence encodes CASRQGTYG. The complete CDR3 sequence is CASRQGTYGYTF.

CDR3 DNA (partial): TGTGCCAGCAAGGACATTGATAATTCACCA. Protein: CASKDIDNSP. The entire CDR3 protein is CASKDIDNSPLFF. The chain employs TRBV7-8 and TRBJ1-4, with D tentatively TRBD1 (5 bases). With the read ending 3 residues before the CDR3 end, the germline J gene is used to fill in that end. There are 13 residues in the CDR3. Germline values: CDR1 SGHVS, CDR2 FQNEAQ.

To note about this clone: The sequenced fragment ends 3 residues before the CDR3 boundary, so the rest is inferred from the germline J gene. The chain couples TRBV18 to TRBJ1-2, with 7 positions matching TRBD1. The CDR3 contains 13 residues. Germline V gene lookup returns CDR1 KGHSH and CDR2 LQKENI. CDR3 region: CASSPDRRLGYTF. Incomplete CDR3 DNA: TGTGCCAGCTCACCGGACAGGCGTTTAGGC.

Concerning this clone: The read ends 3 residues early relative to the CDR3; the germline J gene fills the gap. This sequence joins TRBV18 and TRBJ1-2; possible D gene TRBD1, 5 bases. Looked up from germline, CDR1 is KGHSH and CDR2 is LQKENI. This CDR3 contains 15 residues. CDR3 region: CASSPSGTKSDDYTF. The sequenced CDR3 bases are TGTGCCAGCTCACCATCCGGGACTAAGTCGGACGAC.

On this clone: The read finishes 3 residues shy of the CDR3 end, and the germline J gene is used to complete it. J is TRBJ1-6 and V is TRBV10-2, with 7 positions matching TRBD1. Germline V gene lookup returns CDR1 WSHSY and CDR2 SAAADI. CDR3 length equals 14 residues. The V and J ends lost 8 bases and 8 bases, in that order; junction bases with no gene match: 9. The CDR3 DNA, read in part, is TGCGCCAGCTCCTCCAGGGGGAGCGATTCACCC. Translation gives CASSSRGSDSP. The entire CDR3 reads CASSSRGSDSPLHF.

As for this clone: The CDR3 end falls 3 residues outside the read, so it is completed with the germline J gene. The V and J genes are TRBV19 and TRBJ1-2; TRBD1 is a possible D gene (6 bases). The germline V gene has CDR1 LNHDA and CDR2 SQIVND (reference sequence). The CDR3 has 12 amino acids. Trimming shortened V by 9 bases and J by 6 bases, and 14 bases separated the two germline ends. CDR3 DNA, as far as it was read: TGTGCCAGCTCAGGGGAAGTCGATGGC. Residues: CASSGEVDG. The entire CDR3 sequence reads CASSGEVDGYTF. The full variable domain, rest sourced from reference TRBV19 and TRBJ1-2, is DGGITQSPKYLFRKEGQNVTLSCEQNLNHDAMYWYRQDPGQGLRLIYYSQIVNDFQKGDIAEGYSVSREKKESFPLTVTSAQKNPTAFYLCASSGEVDGYTFGSGTRLTVV.